This record concerns one TCR beta chain sequence. As yet, its antigen is unknown. This CDR3 is built from 14 residues. Trimming pared 8 bases from V and 0 bases from J, leaving 13 bases between. CDR1 and CDR2 (germline): ENHRY, SYGVKD. Stimulation used about 9.2 ug/mL lysate from CMV-infected fibroblasts. CD40L/CD69 double-negative CD45RO-high memory CD4+ T cells were collected. These data are taken from a study of persistence of HIV-infected CD4 T cells. Study-wide results and limits: Degenerate expanded CDR3beta sequences were enriched among CMV- and Gag-responding cells. Rare CMV-responding cells carrying HIV-1 proviruses were not analyzed separately for TCR. TCR oligoclonality correlated with proviral oligoclonality in the same sorted populations.

The libraries were made with immunoSEQ version 4 in survey mode. The assay was immunoSEQ multiplex PCR, and TCRdb's table has in-frame clones only and misses some. The sample has approximately 31,000 clones, roughly 82% seen once. This sequence joins TRBV10-3 and TRBJ1-1, with a tentative D call TRBD1 (6 bases). Here the sequenced sample was CD4+ T cells sorted from PBMCs after roughly 18-hour stimulation, taken from a patient who received antiretroviral therapy. The TCR originated in an adult woman with HIV who was CMV-seropositive. This CDR3 reads CAIRAGEMNTEAFF. The DNA for the CDR3 is TGTGCCATCCGGGCAGGGGAGATGAACACTGAAGCTTTCTTT.